These T cell receptor beta chains were read from a single sample in a study of blood T cells in healthy people across ages. TCRdb reprocessed the 5' RACE reads via MiXCR and lists one record per CDR3 protein. The repertoire holds some 690,000 distinct CDR3 sequences, with 22% as singletons. Sequencing input: blood. These receptor sequences come from a man aged 65-85 years in good health. The CDR3 runs from the conserved cysteine through the conserved F or W. Each record gives: J gene, V gene, clone size, D gene, CDR3 DNA, CDR3 protein. A D gene is named only where the DNA matches it firmly. Only part of the rows carry a size: once, few, many, or a class if the clone is expanded.

>TRBJ1-1|TRBV5-1|few|-
TGCGCCAGCAGCCCAACATCGGGTGAAGCTTTCTTT
CASSPTSGEAFF
>TRBJ2-3|TRBV7-8|few|TRBD2
TGTGCCAGCAGCTTCCCGACTAGCGGGAGGAGGGATACGCAGTATTTT
CASSFPTSGRRDTQYF
>TRBJ1-3|TRBV9|few|-
TGTGCCAGCAGCCCCCCCCAGGGCTCTGGAAACACCATATATTTT
CASSPPQGSGNTIYF
>TRBJ1-5|TRBV20-1|-|-
TGCAGTGCTAGAGACGGACAGCCCCATCAGCCCCAGCATTTT
CSARDGQPHQPQHF
>TRBJ2-5|TRBV6-2/TRBV6-3|few|TRBD2
TGTGCCAGCAGTTTCGGTAGCGGGGGGGCCTTCGAGACCCAGTACTTC
CASSFGSGGAFETQYF
>TRBJ2-1|TRBV4-1|-|-
TGCGCCAGCAGCCAAGAGGTCAGCATCCGACAGTTCTTC
CASSQEVSIRQFF
>TRBJ2-5|TRBV12-3/TRBV12-4|-|-
TGTGCCAGCAGAGACGACAGTTCCTCTAAAGAGACCCAGTACTTC
CASRDDSSSKETQYF
>TRBJ2-1|TRBV6-5|-|-
TGTGCCAGCAGTTACTCTTCTAGAAACAATGAGCAGTTCTTC
CASSYSSRNNEQFF
>TRBJ1-5|TRBV10-3|-|TRBD1
TGTGCCATCAGCTTTGACAGGGACAATCAGCCCCAGCATTTT
CAISFDRDNQPQHF
>TRBJ2-7|TRBV5-1|few|-
TGCGCCAGCAGCTTGGAGGCCGAGCAGTACTTC
CASSLEAEQYF
>TRBJ1-2|TRBV27|-|-
TGTGCCAGCAGTTTCATGCGGGGGGCGCGGGATGGCTACACCTTC
CASSFMRGARDGYTF
>TRBJ2-1|TRBV5-1|few|-
TGCGCCAGCAGCTTGGCCTGGCAGGGCGACAATGAGCAGTTCTTC
CASSLAWQGDNEQFF
>TRBJ2-5|TRBV10-3|few|-
TGTGCCATCAGTGCAGGGGTCGGGGAGACCCAGTACTTC
CAISAGVGETQYF
>TRBJ1-1|TRBV6-5|-|TRBD1
TGTGCCAGCAGTAGGGGGCTGTACACTGAAGCTCTCTTT
CASSRGLYTEALF
>TRBJ1-4|TRBV3-1|-|-
TGTGCCAGCAGGCCCTCCGGGAACGTAGAAAAACTGTTTTTT
CASRPSGNVEKLFF
>TRBJ2-1|TRBV29-1|many|-
TGCAGCGTTGAAGCCCGGGGCAATGAGCAGTTCTTC
CSVEARGNEQFF
>TRBJ1-6|TRBV19|-|-
TGTGCCAGTAGTGGTCTAGGGAATTCACCCCTCCACTTT
CASSGLGNSPLHF
>TRBJ1-1|TRBV28|few|-
TGTGCCAGCGGCATCCCCGTAGGGGAAGCTTTCTTT
CASGIPVGEAFF
>TRBJ1-1|TRBV12-3/TRBV12-4|many|-
TGTGCCAGCAGCTTCTCCATGAACACTGAAGCTTTCTTT
CASSFSMNTEAFF
>TRBJ2-5|TRBV12-3/TRBV12-4|-|TRBD2
TGTGCCAGCGGCCCGGGACTAGCGGGAGTTGAGACCCAGTACTTC
CASGPGLAGVETQYF
>TRBJ2-3|TRBV14|-|-
TGTGCCAGCAGCCAAGAAGTCGGAGATACGCAGTATTTT
CASSQEVGDTQYF
>TRBJ2-1|TRBV10-3|-|-
TGTGCCATCAGTGAGCCTTGGAGGGAGCAGTTCTTC
CAISEPWREQFF
>TRBJ2-2|TRBV20-1|-|-
TGCAGTGCTAGAGTTAAACTTAGCGGGAACACCGGGGAGCTGTTTTTT
CSARVKLSGNTGELFF
>TRBJ2-3|TRBV7-9|few|TRBD2
TGTGCCAGCAGCTCCATAGCGGGGGGGCCTTATACGCAGTATTTT
CASSSIAGGPYTQYF
>TRBJ2-3|TRBV3-1|many|-
TGTGCCAGCAGCCAATCAGATACGCAGTATTTT
CASSQSDTQYF
>TRBJ2-2|TRBV5-5|few|-
TGTGCCAGCAGCTGGAGGGTGACCTCGAACACCGGGGAGCTGTTTTTT
CASSWRVTSNTGELFF
>TRBJ2-7|TRBV6-5|-|TRBD1
TGTGCCAGCAGACAAGCGACAGGGCTCGGGGAGCAGTACTTC
CASRQATGLGEQYF
>TRBJ1-2|TRBV11-2|few|TRBD1
TGTGCCAGCAGCCCTATACAACAGGGGCATGGCTACACCTTC
CASSPIQQGHGYTF
>TRBJ2-7|TRBV7-2|-|-
TGTGCCAGCAGCGTGGGGGGATCGGTTTACGAGCAGTACTTC
CASSVGGSVYEQYF
>TRBJ1-5|TRBV6-1|once|TRBD1
TGTGCCAGCAGTGACGGACAGGATGGGCAGCCCCAGCATTTT
CASSDGQDGQPQHF
>TRBJ2-4|TRBV6-1|few|-
TGTGCCAGCTTTGGGTTACGCAAAAACATTCAGTACTTC
CASFGLRKNIQYF
>TRBJ2-1|TRBV27|once|TRBD2
TGTGCCAGCAGCTTAAAACCGGGACTAGGATCCTACAATGAGCAGTTCTTC
CASSLKPGLGSYNEQFF
>TRBJ2-1|TRBV24-1|few|TRBD2
TGTGCCACCAGGCCGGGACTAGCGGGGGGTGAGCAGTTCTTC
CATRPGLAGGEQFF
>TRBJ2-1|TRBV29-1|few|-
TGCAGCGTTGGGGGCTATAGCTCCTACAATGAGCAGTTCTTC
CSVGGYSSYNEQFF
>TRBJ1-2|TRBV7-9|few|-
TGTGCCAGCAGCTCTCTTAGGGGCTACACCTTC
CASSSLRGYTF